This T cell receptor beta chain was found in a study of follicular helper T cells after annual influenza vaccination. Whole-study findings and limits: Only about 9.5-22% of analyzed cells yielded productive TCRB sequences.

The V gene lost 2 bases and the J gene lost 1 base, with 13 bases spanning the gap. Germline CDR1 and CDR2: LNHDA and SQIVND (reference sequence). This CDR3 spans 16 amino acids. For this clone: Its cognate antigen is unknown.

The repertoire was sequenced with immunoSEQ multiplex PCR; TCRdb's copy has only in-frame clones and lacks some. The sample carries roughly 9,700 clones, 83% recorded once. The sample's time point: 2015-2016 season, 7 days after influenza vaccination. Vaccine contraindications, substance abuse, HIV/AIDS, active malignancy and active illness excluded donors. Per time point, about 35-110 mL of blood was sampled. The V call is TRBV19, the J call TRBJ2-3; possible D gene TRBD1, 5 bases. The clonotype comes from an adult who received the influenza vaccine. This specimen consisted of CXCR5- memory CD4+ T cells sorted from blood, obtained 7 days after influenza vaccination. Written as DNA, the CDR3 is TGTGCCAGTAGTATATCAGGGAATGGTGGCACAGATACGCAGTATTTT. Protein: CASSISGNGGTDTQYF.